These T cell receptor beta chains were read from a single sample in a study of blood T cell repertoires in COVID-19. Measured with immunoSEQ multiplex PCR; TCRdb has only the in-frame clones, and not every one. The data contain approximately 110,000 clones, approximately 76% of them singletons. Sequencing input: peripheral blood. These receptors all come from a woman in her seventies with acute or convalescent COVID-19. The CDR3 runs from the conserved cysteine through the conserved F or W. A D gene is named only where the DNA matches it firmly. Clone size is shown for a subset of rows, as once, few, many or a class of expanded clone.

D gene | clone size | J gene | V gene | CDR3 DNA | CDR3 protein
- | - | TRBJ1-6 | TRBV5-4 | TGTGCCAGCAGCTTGAACAGGGAATATGGTTCACCCCTCCACTTT | CASSLNREYGSPLHF
- | - | TRBJ2-2 | TRBV29-1 | TGCAGCGTTGTAGGACAGAAGAACACCGGGGAGCTGTTTTTT | CSVVGQKNTGELFF
TRBD2 | - | TRBJ2-3 | TRBV20-1 | TGCAGTGCTAGTCGGGGACTAGCGGGGGTCTTTAGCACAGATACGCAGTATTTT | CSASRGLAGVFSTDTQYF
- | - | TRBJ2-6 | TRBV19 | TGTGCCAGTAGTATAGGGACAACAGAATCTGGGGCCAACGTCCTGACTTTC | CASSIGTTESGANVLTF
- | once | TRBJ1-2 | TRBV6-6 | TGTGCCAGCAGTTACTCACAGAACGACTATGGCTACACCTTC | CASSYSQNDYGYTF
TRBD1 | few | TRBJ1-1 | TRBV13 | TGTGCCAGCAGCAAATACAGGGGCACTGAAGCTTTCTTT | CASSKYRGTEAFF
- | - | TRBJ1-2 | TRBV3-1/TRBV3-2 | TGTGCCAGCAGCCAAGATGCGGGGTCTTATGGCTACACCTTC | CASSQDAGSYGYTF
TRBD1 | - | TRBJ1-1 | TRBV5-4 | TGTGCCAGCAGGTTGGACAGGGATAATCCCAACACTGAAGCTTTCTTT | CASRLDRDNPNTEAFF
TRBD1 | - | TRBJ1-3 | TRBV11-2 | TGTGCCAGCAGCTTATACTTGACCCCCCGACAGGGATCTGGAAACACCATATATTTT | CASSLYLTPRQGSGNTIYF
- | - | TRBJ1-1 | TRBV19 | TGTGCCAGTAGTATAGCCAGGTACACTGAAGCTTTCTTT | CASSIARYTEAFF
- | - | TRBJ1-1 | TRBV2 | TGTGCCAGCAGAGGGGCGAATCCTGAAGCTTTCTTT | CASRGANPEAFF
- | - | TRBJ1-6 | TRBV11-3 | TGTGCCAGCAGCTTAAACGAGATGACACCCCTCCACTTT | CASSLNEMTPLHF
- | - | TRBJ1-5 | TRBV6-6 | - | CASSSGQGGNQPQHF
- | - | TRBJ1-5 | TRBV6-6 | TGTGCCAGCAGTTATCTCGGGGATCGCCAGCCCCAGCATTTT | CASSYLGDRQPQHF
TRBD1 | - | TRBJ1-1 | TRBV5-1 | TGCGCCAGCAGCCTTGCTACAGGGGTGAACACTGAAGCTTTCTTT | CASSLATGVNTEAFF
- | - | TRBJ2-2 | TRBV19 | TGTGCCAGTAGTATAGGTGAGGGTCGGACCGGGGAGCTGTTTTTT | CASSIGEGRTGELFF
TRBD1 | - | TRBJ1-6 | TRBV30 | TGTGCCTGGAGTACTACCGGGACAGATAATTCACCCCTCCACTTT | CAWSTTGTDNSPLHF
- | - | TRBJ1-4 | TRBV19 | TGTGCCAGTAGTAGAATCGGGACTCAAAATGAAAAACTGTTTTTT | CASSRIGTQNEKLFF
- | - | TRBJ1-2 | TRBV19 | TGTGCCAGTAGTCCCCCCAGAGGGGCGGGGGGCTACACCTTC | CASSPPRGAGGYTF
- | - | TRBJ1-1 | TRBV28 | TGTGCCAGCAGTTTACAGGGGCGGTTGGCTTTCTTT | CASSLQGRLAFF
- | - | TRBJ1-3 | TRBV15 | TGTGCCACCAGCAGAGACAGAACTGGAAACACCATATATTTT | CATSRDRTGNTIYF
TRBD1 | - | TRBJ1-5 | TRBV19 | TGTGCCAGTAGTTTTCTACAGGGGAGAGGGCCCAATCAGCCCCAGCATTTT | CASSFLQGRGPNQPQHF
TRBD1 | - | TRBJ1-6 | TRBV7-9 | TGTGCCAGCAGGCCCGGGACAGCAAATTCACCCCTCCACTTT | CASRPGTANSPLHF
- | - | TRBJ1-5 | TRBV28 | TGTGCCAGCAGTTTATCTGTGAATCAGCCCCAGCATTTT | CASSLSVNQPQHF
- | - | TRBJ1-3 | TRBV5-4 | TGTGCCAGCAGCCTCAACCAGGGGTACACCATATATTTT | CASSLNQGYTIYF
TRBD1 | - | TRBJ1-1 | TRBV12-3/TRBV12-4 | TGTGCCAGCAGTTTAGGAGGGACAGGGAGAGCTTTCTTT | CASSLGGTGRAFF
TRBD1 | - | TRBJ1-5 | TRBV19 | TGTGCCAGTAATATACCCGGGACAGGGGGGAATCAGCCCCAGCATTTT | CASNIPGTGGNQPQHF
- | - | TRBJ1-2 | TRBV7-9 | TGTGCCAGCAGCTTGGACACAGCCTATGGCTACACCTTC | CASSLDTAYGYTF
TRBD1 | few | TRBJ1-1 | TRBV5-8 | TGTGCCAGCAGCTTGGGCGTGAAGGGGGCCACTGAAGCTTTCTTT | CASSLGVKGATEAFF
- | - | TRBJ1-4 | TRBV3-1/TRBV3-2 | TGTGCCAGCAGCACCCGAGGGGGACCTAAACTGTTTTTT | CASSTRGGPKLFF
TRBD2 | - | TRBJ2-1 | TRBV30 | TGTGCCTGGAGTTTGGGGGGGGGAGGTTGGTTTGGTAATGAGCAGTTCTTC | CAWSLGGGGWFGNEQFF
- | - | TRBJ1-3 | TRBV28 | TGTGCCAGCAGTTTAGTCCAGGCTGGAAACACCATATATTTT | CASSLVQAGNTIYF